This T cell receptor beta chain emerged from a study of T cells in Graves' hyperthyroidism and ophthalmopathy. As for the study in general: Any treatment followed the collection of peripheral blood at initial diagnosis. General study findings and limits: The model made its ophthalmopathy prediction, and onset followed a median around six months later.

For this clonotype: As yet, its antigen is unknown. Given a much more abundant clone one base away, this may be a read error.

The CDR3 has 14 residues. CDR1 SSHAT and CDR2 FNYEAQ come from the germline V gene (reference sequence). There were TCR beta CDR3 regions amplified from RNA transcripts. The HTBI set primed first-round TCR CDR3 RT-PCR. TCRdb re-analysed the multiplex PCR reads in MiXCR, keeping a single row per CDR3 protein. Found here are some 800,000 distinct CDR3 sequences, more than 30% of them singletons; the top ten hold roughly 8.3%. Sequenced material: blood. The V call is TRBV7-7, the J call TRBJ2-2; D ambiguous. The clonotype was recovered from a man aged 18 to 35 with Graves' hyperthyroidism. CDR3 residues: CASSLTVDTGELFF. The DNA of the CDR3 is TGTGCTAGCAGCTTAACAGTGGACACCGGGGAGCTGTTTTTT.